The clone carrying this T cell receptor beta chain is a singleton in its sample. The data derive from a study of blood T cell repertoires in COVID-19. TCRdb's copy holds only in-frame clones and misses some; the assay was immunoSEQ multiplex PCR. Of about 53,000 clones in the sample, around nine tenths were seen once. Trimming took off 1 base at V and 0 bases at J, with 10 bases between the two ends. The germline V gene has CDR1 SGHTA and CDR2 FQGNSA. The CDR3 is 16 amino acids. Sequencing was done on a sample of peripheral blood. The gene calls are TRBV7-2 and TRBJ2-1, with D possibly being TRBD2 (6 bases). The sequence came from a man between 45 and 60 years old with acute or convalescent COVID-19. The chain's CDR3 is CASSLVGGNSYNEQFF. The CDR3 coding sequence is TGTGCCAGCAGCTTAGTGGGAGGAAACTCCTACAATGAGCAGTTCTTC.